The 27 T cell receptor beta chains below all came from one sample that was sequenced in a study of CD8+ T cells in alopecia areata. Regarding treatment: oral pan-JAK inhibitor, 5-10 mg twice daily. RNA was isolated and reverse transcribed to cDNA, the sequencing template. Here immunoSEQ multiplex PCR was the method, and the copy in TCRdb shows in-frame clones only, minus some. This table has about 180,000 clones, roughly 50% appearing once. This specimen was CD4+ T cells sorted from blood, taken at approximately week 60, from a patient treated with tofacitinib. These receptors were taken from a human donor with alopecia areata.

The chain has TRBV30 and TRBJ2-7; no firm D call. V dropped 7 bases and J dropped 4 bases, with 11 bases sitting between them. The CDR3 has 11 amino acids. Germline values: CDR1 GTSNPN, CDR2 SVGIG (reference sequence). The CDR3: CASRTGYEQYF. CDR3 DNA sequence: TGTGCCTCGCGGACCGGTTACGAGCAGTACTTC.

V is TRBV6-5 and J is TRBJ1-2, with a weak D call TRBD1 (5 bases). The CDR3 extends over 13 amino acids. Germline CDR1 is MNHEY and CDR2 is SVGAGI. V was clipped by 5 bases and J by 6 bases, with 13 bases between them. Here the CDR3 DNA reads TGTGCCAGCAGTCCCCCGGGGGGGGATGGCTACACCTTC. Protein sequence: CASSPPGGDGYTF.

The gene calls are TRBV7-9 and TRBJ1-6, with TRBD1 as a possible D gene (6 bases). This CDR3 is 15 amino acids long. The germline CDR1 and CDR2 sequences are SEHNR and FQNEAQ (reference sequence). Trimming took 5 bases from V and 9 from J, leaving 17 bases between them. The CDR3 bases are TGTGCCAGCAGCCCGGACGGGGGGCGGACTTCACCCCTCCACTTT. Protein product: CASSPDGGRTSPLHF.

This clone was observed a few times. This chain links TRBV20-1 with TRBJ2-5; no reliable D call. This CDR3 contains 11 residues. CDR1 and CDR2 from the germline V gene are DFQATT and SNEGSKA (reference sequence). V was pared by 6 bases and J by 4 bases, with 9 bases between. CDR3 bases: TGCAGTGCCGTGGGTCGAGAGACCCAGTACTTC. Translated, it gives CSAVGRETQYF.

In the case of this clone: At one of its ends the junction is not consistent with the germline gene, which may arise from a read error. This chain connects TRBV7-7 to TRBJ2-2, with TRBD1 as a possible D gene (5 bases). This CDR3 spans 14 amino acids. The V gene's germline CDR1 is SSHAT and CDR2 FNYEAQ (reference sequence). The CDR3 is CASSPTGNTGELFF. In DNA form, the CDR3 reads TGTGCTAGCAGCCCCACAGGGAACACCGGGGAGCTGTTTTTT.

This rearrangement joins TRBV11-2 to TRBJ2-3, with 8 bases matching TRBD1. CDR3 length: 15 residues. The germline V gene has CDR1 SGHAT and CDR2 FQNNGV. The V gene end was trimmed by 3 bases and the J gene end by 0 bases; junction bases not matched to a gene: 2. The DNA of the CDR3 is TGTGCCAGCAGCTTCCGGACAGGGAGCACAGATACGCAGTATTTT. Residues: CASSFRTGSTDTQYF.

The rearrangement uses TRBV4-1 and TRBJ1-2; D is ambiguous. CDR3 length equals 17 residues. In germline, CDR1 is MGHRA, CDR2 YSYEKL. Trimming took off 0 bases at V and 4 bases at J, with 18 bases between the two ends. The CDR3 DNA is TGCGCCAGCAGCCAAGATCGGGCAGCCTATCGTTCCTATGGCTACACCTTC. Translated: CASSQDRAAYRSYGYTF.

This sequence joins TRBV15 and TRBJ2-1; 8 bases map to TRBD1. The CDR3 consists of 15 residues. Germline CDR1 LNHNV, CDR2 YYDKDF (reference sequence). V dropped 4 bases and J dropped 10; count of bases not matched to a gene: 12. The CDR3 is CATSIGTGPSWEQFF. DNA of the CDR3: TGTGCCACCAGCATAGGGACAGGCCCCTCGTGGGAGCAGTTCTTC.

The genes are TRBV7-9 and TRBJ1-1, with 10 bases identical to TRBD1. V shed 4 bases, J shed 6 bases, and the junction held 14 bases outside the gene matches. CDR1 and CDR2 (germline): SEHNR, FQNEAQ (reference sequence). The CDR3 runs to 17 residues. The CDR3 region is CASSSTGTGVGGAEAFF. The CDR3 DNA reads TGTGCCAGCAGCTCCACCGGGACAGGGGTAGGGGGGGCTGAAGCTTTCTTT.

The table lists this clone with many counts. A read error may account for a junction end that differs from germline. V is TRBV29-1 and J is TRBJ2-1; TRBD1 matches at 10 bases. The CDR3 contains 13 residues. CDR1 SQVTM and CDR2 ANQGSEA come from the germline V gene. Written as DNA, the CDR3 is TGCAGCGTCGGGACAGGGGCCTATAATGAGCAGTTCTTC. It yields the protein CSVGTGAYNEQFF.

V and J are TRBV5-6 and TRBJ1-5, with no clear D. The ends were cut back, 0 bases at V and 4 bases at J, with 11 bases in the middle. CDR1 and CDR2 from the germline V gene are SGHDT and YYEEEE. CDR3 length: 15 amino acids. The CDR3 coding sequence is TGTGCCAGCAGCTTGGGTGGGAGTCGTAATCAGCCCCAGCATTTT. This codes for CASSLGGSRNQPQHF.

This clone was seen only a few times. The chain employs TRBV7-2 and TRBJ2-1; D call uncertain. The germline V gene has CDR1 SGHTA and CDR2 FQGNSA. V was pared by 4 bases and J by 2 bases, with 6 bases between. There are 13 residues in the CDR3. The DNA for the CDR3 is TGTGCCAGCAGCTCGGTCACCTACAATGAGCAGTTCTTC. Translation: CASSSVTYNEQFF.

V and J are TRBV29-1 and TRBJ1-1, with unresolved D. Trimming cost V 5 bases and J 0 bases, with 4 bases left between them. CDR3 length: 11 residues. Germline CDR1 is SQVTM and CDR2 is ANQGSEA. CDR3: CSVSLNTEAFF. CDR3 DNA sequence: TGCAGCGTTTCATTGAACACTGAAGCTTTCTTT.

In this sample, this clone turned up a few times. The CDR3 nucleotides are TGTGCCAGCAGCTTGGTACAGGGTGGAGAAAAACTGTTTTTT. Amino acid sequence: CASSLVQGGEKLFF. V and J are TRBV5-6 and TRBJ1-4, with D perhaps matching TRBD1 (6 bases). The V end was cut by 0 bases, the J end by 8 bases, with 11 bases between. The CDR3 extends over 14 amino acids. Germline V CDR1 and CDR2: SGHDT, YYEEEE.

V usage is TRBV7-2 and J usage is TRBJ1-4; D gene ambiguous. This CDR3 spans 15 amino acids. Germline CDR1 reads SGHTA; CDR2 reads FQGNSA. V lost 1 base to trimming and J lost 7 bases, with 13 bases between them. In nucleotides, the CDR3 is TGTGCCAGCAGCTTAGGGGCCGGGGTAACTGAAAAACTGTTTTTT. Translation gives CASSLGAGVTEKLFF.

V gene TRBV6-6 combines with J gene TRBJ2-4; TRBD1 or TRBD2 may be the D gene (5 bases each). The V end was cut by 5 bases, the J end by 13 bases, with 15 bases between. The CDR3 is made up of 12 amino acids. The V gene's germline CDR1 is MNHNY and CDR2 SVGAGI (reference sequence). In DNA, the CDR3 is TGTGCCAGCAGTCAGGACACGGGGACGCAGTACTTC. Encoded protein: CASSQDTGTQYF.

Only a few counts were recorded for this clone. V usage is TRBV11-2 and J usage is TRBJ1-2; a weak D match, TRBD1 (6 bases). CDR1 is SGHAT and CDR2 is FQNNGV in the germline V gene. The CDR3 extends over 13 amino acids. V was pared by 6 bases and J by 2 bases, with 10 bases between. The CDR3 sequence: CASRATGNYGYTF. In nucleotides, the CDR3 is TGTGCCAGCAGGGCCACAGGGAACTATGGCTACACCTTC.

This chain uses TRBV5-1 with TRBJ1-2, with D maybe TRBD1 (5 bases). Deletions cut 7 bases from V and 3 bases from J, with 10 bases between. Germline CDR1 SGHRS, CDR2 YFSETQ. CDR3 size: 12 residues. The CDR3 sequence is CASSRGDYGYTF. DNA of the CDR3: TGCGCCAGCTCGAGGGGTGACTATGGCTACACCTTC.

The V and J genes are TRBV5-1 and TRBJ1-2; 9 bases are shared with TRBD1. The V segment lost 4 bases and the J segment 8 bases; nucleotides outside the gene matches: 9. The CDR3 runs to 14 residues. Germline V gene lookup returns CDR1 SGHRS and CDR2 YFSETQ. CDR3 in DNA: TGCGCCAGCAGCCCTACGGGACAGGGTGGAGGCTACACCTTC. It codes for CASSPTGQGGGYTF.

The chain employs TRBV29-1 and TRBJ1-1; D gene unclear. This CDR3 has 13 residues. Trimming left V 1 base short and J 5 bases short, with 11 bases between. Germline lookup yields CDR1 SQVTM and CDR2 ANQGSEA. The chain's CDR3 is CSVEGVLGTEAFF. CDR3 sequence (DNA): TGCAGCGTTGAAGGGGTGTTGGGTACTGAAGCTTTCTTT.

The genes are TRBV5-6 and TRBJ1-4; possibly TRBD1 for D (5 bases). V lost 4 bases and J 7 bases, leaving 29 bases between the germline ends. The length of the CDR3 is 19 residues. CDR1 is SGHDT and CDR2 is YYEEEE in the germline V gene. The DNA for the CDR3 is TGTGCCAGCAGCGTCGAGTTTGGGACCCGGGTTCGTCCGGCTGAAAAACTGTTTTTT. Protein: CASSVEFGTRVRPAEKLFF.

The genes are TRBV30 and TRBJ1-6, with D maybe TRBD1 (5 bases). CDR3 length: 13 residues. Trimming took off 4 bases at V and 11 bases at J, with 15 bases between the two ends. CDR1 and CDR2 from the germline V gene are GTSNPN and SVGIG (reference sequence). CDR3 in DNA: TGTGCCTGGAACCAGGGCGAAGGGACACCCCTCCACTTT. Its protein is CAWNQGEGTPLHF.

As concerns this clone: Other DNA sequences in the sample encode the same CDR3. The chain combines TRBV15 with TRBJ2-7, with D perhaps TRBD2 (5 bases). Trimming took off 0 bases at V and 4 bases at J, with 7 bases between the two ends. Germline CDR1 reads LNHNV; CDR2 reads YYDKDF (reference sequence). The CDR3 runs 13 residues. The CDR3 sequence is CATSRDRGYEQYF. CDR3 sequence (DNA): TGTGCCACCAGCAGAGACAGAGGGTACGAGCAGTACTTC. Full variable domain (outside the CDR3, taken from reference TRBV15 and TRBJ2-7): DAMVIQNPRYQVTQFGKPVTLSCSQTLNHNVMYWYQQKSSQAPKLLFHYYDKDFNNEADTPDNFQSRRPNTSFCFLDIRSPGLGDTAMYLCATSRDRGYEQYFGPGTRLTVT.

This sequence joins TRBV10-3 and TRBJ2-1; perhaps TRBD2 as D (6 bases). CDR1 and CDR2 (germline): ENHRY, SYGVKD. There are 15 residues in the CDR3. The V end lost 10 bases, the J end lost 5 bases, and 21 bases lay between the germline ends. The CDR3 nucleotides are TGTGCCAGCGCGGTGGAGTGGCGGACTAACAATGAGCAGTTCTTC. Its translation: CASAVEWRTNNEQFF.

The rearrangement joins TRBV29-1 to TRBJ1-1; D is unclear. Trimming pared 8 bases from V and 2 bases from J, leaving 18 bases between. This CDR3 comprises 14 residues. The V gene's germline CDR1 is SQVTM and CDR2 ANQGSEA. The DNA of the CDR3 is TGCAGCTCCGGGGAGGGAACGGCAAACACTGAAGCTTTCTTT. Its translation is CSSGEGTANTEAFF.

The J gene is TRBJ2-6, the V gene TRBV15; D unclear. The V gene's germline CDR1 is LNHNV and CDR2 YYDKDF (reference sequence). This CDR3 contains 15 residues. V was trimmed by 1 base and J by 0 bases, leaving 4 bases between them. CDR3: CATSRVFSGANVLTF. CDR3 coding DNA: TGTGCCACCAGCAGAGTCTTCTCTGGGGCCAACGTCCTGACTTTC.

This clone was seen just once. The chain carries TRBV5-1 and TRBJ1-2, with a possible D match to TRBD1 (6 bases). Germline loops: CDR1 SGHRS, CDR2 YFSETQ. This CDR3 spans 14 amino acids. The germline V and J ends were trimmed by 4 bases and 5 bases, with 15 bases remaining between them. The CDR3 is CASSLDRLRYGYTF. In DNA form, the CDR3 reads TGCGCCAGCAGCCTCGACAGGTTACGGTATGGCTACACCTTC. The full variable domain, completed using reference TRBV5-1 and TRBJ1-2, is KAGVTQTPRYLIKTRGQQVTLSCSPISGHRSVSWYQQTPGQGLQFLFEYFSETQRNKGNFPGRFSGRQFSNSRSEMNVSTLELGDSALYLCASSLDRLRYGYTFGSGTRLTVV.